This TCR beta chain was obtained from a study of cytomegalovirus exposure and HLA in healthy donors. About the study: Out of around 360 genotyped donors, about 81% belonged to the Caucasian-associated ancestry cluster.

About this clone itself: What it recognizes is unknown.

Researchers ran the PCR with 60 Vbeta and 13 Jbeta primers. This table comes from immunoSEQ multiplex PCR, and its TCRdb copy is limited to in-frame clones, with some not included. The sample's table shows more than 100,000 clones. The germline gives CDR1 LGHNA, CDR2 YNFKEQ. The CDR3 runs to 15 residues. Trimming removed 4 bases from V and 5 bases from J, with 17 bases in between. Findings and caveats of the study: Sequencing likely caused a cluster of highly shared sequence variants. Common viral pathogens were later found to be apparently linked to several of the most significant clusters.

The V gene is TRBV4-2, the J gene TRBJ1-1; D not certain. Sample: PBMCs. The sequence was collected from a woman in her forties in good health and CMV-seronegative. The CDR3 spells CASSPAGRTGTEAFF. The CDR3 region has the DNA TGTGCCAGCAGCCCCGCCGGGCGTACGGGGACTGAAGCTTTCTTT.